This T cell receptor (beta chain) was sequenced for a study of blood T cell repertoires in COVID-19. The germline gives CDR1 SGHRS, CDR2 YFSETQ. V lost 0 bases to trimming and J lost 4 bases, with 13 bases between them. The length of the CDR3 is 15 residues. Method: immunoSEQ multiplex PCR; TCRdb's copy keeps in-frame clones and lacks some. The data show 150,000 to 200,000 clones, 84% seen once. This sequence originates from a young man with active or convalescent COVID-19. Sequenced material: peripheral blood. V and J are TRBV5-1 and TRBJ2-5; D is unresolved. CDR3 sequence (DNA): TGCGCCAGCAGCTTGGCCCTTCAGTTTCGAGAGACCCAGTACTTC. Encoded protein: CASSLALQFRETQYF.